These 4 T cell receptor beta chains came from one sample sequenced in a study of cytomegalovirus exposure and HLA in healthy donors. Assay: immunoSEQ multiplex PCR; the TCRdb copy retains only in-frame clones and omits some. The table shows 95,000 to 150,000 clones, with around 94% occurring only once. What was sequenced was PBMCs. The origin of the receptors is a woman between 18 and 29 years old in good health and CMV-seronegative.

This clone was recorded only once. J is TRBJ2-1 and V is TRBV5-1; 8 bases are a match to TRBD2. J gave up 7 bases and V 1 base, and 7 bases lay outside the gene matches. CDR3 length equals 15 residues. Per germline, CDR1 SGHRS and CDR2 YFSETQ. The CDR3 loop is CASSLSGGQQNEQFF. Here the CDR3 DNA reads TGCGCCAGCAGCTTGAGCGGGGGACAACAGAATGAGCAGTTCTTC.

The chain carries TRBV6-6 and TRBJ2-3; 14 bases map to TRBD2. The V and J ends lost 4 bases and 5 bases, in that order; junction bases with no gene match: 5. CDR3 length: 16 residues. CDR1 and CDR2 (germline): MNHNY, SVGAGI (reference sequence). Here the CDR3 reads CASSLTSGGAEDTQYF. The CDR3 coding sequence is TGTGCCAGCAGTTTGACTAGCGGGGGGGCTGAAGATACGCAGTATTTT.

V is TRBV27 and J is TRBJ1-1, with a tentative D call TRBD1 (6 bases). The CDR3 consists of 16 residues. With 8 bases removed from V and 7 bases from J, the gap between germline ends came to 26 bases. The germline V gene has CDR1 MNHEY and CDR2 SMNVEV (reference sequence). DNA of the CDR3: TGTGCCAGCTCGGAAAAAGACAGGAATATGCTCTATGAAGCTTTCTTT. Amino acid sequence: CASSEKDRNMLYEAFF.

The chain links TRBV28 to TRBJ1-2, with 7 positions matching TRBD1. The CDR3 is made up of 14 amino acids. The germline V gene encodes CDR1 MDHEN and CDR2 SYDVKM. The V gene end was trimmed by 5 bases and the J gene end by 3 bases; junction bases not matched to a gene: 6. The CDR3 region has the DNA TGTGCCAGCAGTACTTACAGGGGTGACTATGGCTACACCTTC. It specifies CASSTYRGDYGYTF.